Below are 26 T cell receptor beta chains sequenced from a single sample in a study of tumor-infiltrating lymphocytes in primary liver carcinoma. Co-extracted RNA and DNA came from roughly 20-30 mg of unsorted bulk tissue. Reverse transcription of roughly 0.5 ug total RNA with a constant-region primer produced TCR beta cDNA. Three nested multiplex PCR rounds, a slightly modified ARM-PCR, produced the libraries for TCR beta. Forward primers for TRBV1-TRBV30 and a C-beta reverse primer served the first two PCR rounds, at approximately 10 cycles each. TCRdb ran MiXCR on the multiplex PCR reads and lists one entry per CDR3 protein. The sample holds more than 100,000 distinct CDR3 sequences, under 70% seen once. The sample comprised tumor-adjacent normal liver tissue. All receptors come from a woman in her sixties or seventies with primary liver carcinoma and hepatitis B virus infection.

Remarks on this clonotype: One end of the junction varies from germline; a read error may be responsible. V gene TRBV28 combines with J gene TRBJ2-1; 9 nucleotides match TRBD2. Germline V gives CDR1 MDHEN, CDR2 SYDVKM. This CDR3 region has 20 residues. The CDR3 loop is CANSIRGGREAGGVHNEQFF. CDR3 sequence (DNA): TGTGCCAACAGTATAAGGGGCGGACGAGAAGCGGGGGGCGTTCACAATGAGCAGTTCTTC.

A note on this clonotype: No DNA is shown, since the ends of the CDR3 on it are uncertain; the CDR3 is the one TCRdb lists. This chain connects TRBV6-4 to TRBJ2-3; the table's D call, TRBD2, has no DNA check behind it. The germline CDR1 and CDR2 sequences are MRHNA and SNTAGT. The CDR3 contains 16 residues when both ends are counted. This CDR3 is CASSDVAGGSTDAQYF.

This clonotype has more than one count but fewer than ten. This chain uses TRBV29-1 with TRBJ2-7; 9 nucleotides line up with TRBD2. This CDR3 has 16 residues. Per germline, CDR1 SQVTM and CDR2 ANQGSEA. The CDR3 DNA reads TGCAGTGTAACCGGGACTAGCAGTTCTACTAGGTACGAGCAGTACTTC. Amino acids: CSVTGTSSSTRYEQYF.

For this clonotype: At one end the junction does not follow the germline gene, possibly because of a read error. V gene TRBV6-5 combines with J gene TRBJ2-5; the match to TRBD1 covers 7 bases. The CDR3 runs 13 residues. Germline V gives CDR1 MNHEY, CDR2 SVGAGI. CDR3 amino acids: CASSRGRGEIQYF. CDR3 coding DNA: TGTGCCAGCAGTAGGGGGCGAGGAGAGATCCAGTACTTC.

The sample holds one count of this clonotype. With a much larger clone just one base away, this may be a read error. J is TRBJ2-5 and V is TRBV28; TRBD2 matches 11 bases. Germline CDR1 and CDR2: MDHEN and SYDVKM. The CDR3 totals 15 residues. The CDR3 here is CVSSPLSGRVGTQYF. The DNA for the CDR3 is TGTGTCAGCAGCCCCCTTAGCGGGAGGGTTGGGACCCAGTACTTC. The full variable domain, rest sourced from reference TRBV28 and TRBJ2-5, is DVKVTQSSRYLVKRTGEKVFLECVQDMDHENMFWYRQDPGLGLRLIYFSYDVKMKEKGDIPEGYSVSREKKERFSLILESASTNQTSMYLCVSSPLSGRVGTQYFGPGTRLLVL.

As concerns this clonotype: This is likely a read error, given that the CDR3 carries no conserved phenylalanine or tryptophan at its end. V is TRBV12-3 or TRBV12-4 and J is TRBJ2-1; 7 bases align to TRBD2. This CDR3 spans 15 amino acids. CDR3 DNA: TGTTCCAGCAGCAAAAGCGGGGCGTCCTACAATGAGCAGTTCCTC. This codes for CSSSKSGASYNEQFL.

This clonotype showed up many times. This sequence joins TRBV29-1 and TRBJ2-7, with D possibly TRBD2 on 6 matching bases. The CDR3 runs to 13 residues. The germline CDR1 and CDR2 sequences are SQVTM and ANQGSEA. The V end was cut by 6 bases, the J end by 5 bases, with 17 bases between. The CDR3 nucleotides read TGCAGCGTCGCTCGGGAGACGGTCGACGAGCAGTACTTC. It codes for CSVARETVDEQYF.

The chain links TRBV29-1 to TRBJ2-5, with D uncertain. The CDR3 covers 12 residues. CDR1 SQVTM and CDR2 ANQGSEA come from the germline V gene. This chain's CDR3 is CSVTGYGETQYF. In nucleotides, the CDR3 is TGCAGTGTTACTGGGTACGGGGAGACCCAGTACTTC. Complete variable domain (other parts from reference TRBV29-1 and TRBJ2-5): SAVISQKPSRDICQRGTSLTIQCQVDSQVTMMFWYRQQPGQSLTLIATANQGSEATYESGFVIDKFPISRPNLTFSTLTVSNMSPEDSSIYLCSVTGYGETQYFGPGTRLLVL.

A note on this clonotype: This CDR3 is missing its conserved last phenylalanine or tryptophan, likely due to a read error. No DNA is shown, since the ends of the CDR3 on it are uncertain; the CDR3 is the one TCRdb lists. The V call is TRBV11-2, the J call TRBJ2-5; no DNA check was done on the table's D call, TRBD1. Germline-derived CDR1 and CDR2 are SGHAT and FQNNGV. Ends included, the CDR3 has 13 residues. The CDR3 region is CASSLESKGAQYI.

In the case of this clonotype: A much bigger clone sits one base away, suggesting this may be a read error. This rearrangement joins TRBV5-1 to TRBJ2-3; weak D call: TRBD2 (6 bases). CDR1 is SGHRS, CDR2 YFSETQ, per germline. This CDR3 comprises 15 residues. The CDR3: CASSPTRGHTDSQYF. The CDR3 coding sequence is TGCGCCAGCAGCCCGACTAGAGGACACACAGATTCGCAGTATTTT.

This clonotype turned up a few times. The chain combines TRBV5-1 with TRBJ2-1, with D unclear. Germline-derived CDR1 and CDR2 are SGHRS and YFSETQ. The CDR3 loop spans 14 amino acids. Trimming left V 0 bases short and J 4 bases short, with 8 bases between. CDR3 region: CASSLGNRYNEQFF. The CDR3 DNA follows: TGCGCCAGCAGCTTGGGTAACAGATACAATGAGCAGTTCTTC.

This chain joins TRBV11-2 and TRBJ2-7, with a tentative D call TRBD2 (6 bases). Germline CDR1 is SGHAT and CDR2 is FQNNGV. The CDR3 runs to 17 residues. Trimming removed 4 bases at V and 7 bases at J, with 26 bases between. In DNA form, the CDR3 reads TGTGCCAGCAGCTACAACCAGCCTGGACCAGCGGGTGGGGAGCAGTACTTC. It codes for CASSYNQPGPAGGEQYF.

Ten or more counts support this clonotype. V and J are TRBV29-1 and TRBJ2-5, with D unclear. V was pared by 3 bases and J by 1 base, with 15 bases between. CDR3 length equals 15 residues. CDR1 and CDR2 (germline): SQVTM, ANQGSEA. The CDR3 sequence: CSVEGIIGFQETQYF. The CDR3 bases are TGCAGCGTTGAGGGGATCATTGGCTTCCAAGAGACCCAGTACTTC.

Of note for this clonotype: Here the CDR3 omits its conserved ending phenylalanine or tryptophan, so a read error is the likely source. V usage is TRBV6-1 and J usage is TRBJ1-6; D gene uncertain. From germline, CDR1 is MNHNS and CDR2 SASEGT. V was trimmed by 3 bases and J by 0 bases, leaving 6 bases between them. The CDR3 length is 15 residues. CDR3 protein: CASSDQSSYNSPLHL. In DNA form, the CDR3 reads TGTGCCAGCAGTGACCAGAGCTCCTATAATTCACCCCTCCACCTT.

About this clonotype: This could be a read error, since a much larger clone is one nucleotide away. This CDR3 reads CSVWPSNF. CDR3 coding DNA: TGCAGCGTTTGGCCCTCGAACTTC. The chain couples TRBV29-1 to TRBJ2-5; D gene unclear. The CDR3 has 8 amino acids. Germline loops: CDR1 SQVTM, CDR2 ANQGSEA.

Details on this clonotype: A much larger clone differs from this one at a single base, so this may be a read error. The chain recombines TRBV28 with TRBJ2-1, with D perhaps matching TRBD1 or TRBD2 (7 bases each). Germline CDR1 and CDR2: MDHEN and SYDVKM. The CDR3 loop spans 15 amino acids. The germline V and J ends were trimmed by 6 bases and 2 bases, with 14 bases remaining between them. CDR3 protein: CASRARGGTYNEQFF. The CDR3 DNA reads TGTGCCAGCAGGGCCAGGGGGGGTACCTACAATGAGCAGTTCTTC.

This chain joins TRBV11-2 and TRBJ2-1; 8 nucleotides match TRBD2. Germline V gives CDR1 SGHAT, CDR2 FQNNGV. This CDR3 contains 15 residues. CDR3 DNA: TGTGCTTGCAGCCGACTAGCGTGGGGATACAATGAGCAGTTCTTC. Residues: CACSRLAWGYNEQFF.

As to this clonotype: A much more abundant neighbour one base away suggests this may be a read error. The J gene is TRBJ1-2, the V gene TRBV28, with D possibly TRBD1 on 6 matching bases. The CDR3 totals 14 residues. Per the germline V gene, CDR1 is MDHEN and CDR2 is SYDVKM. CDR3 in DNA: TGTGCCAGCAGTTTTCTCCGATGGACAGATGGCTACTCCTTC. Translating it yields CASSFLRWTDGYSF.

This clonotype appeared once. The chain has TRBV6-1 and TRBJ1-1, with 7 positions matching TRBD1. CDR1 is MNHNS and CDR2 is SASEGT in the germline V gene. The CDR3 is 15 amino acids. With 5 bases clipped from V and 11 bases from J, the junction kept 17 bases outside the gene matches. CDR3 sequence reads: CASSFLGQAAAEAFF. For the CDR3, the DNA is TGTGCCAGCAGTTTTTTAGGACAGGCGGCTGCCGAGGCTTTCTTT.

The chain employs TRBV11-3 and TRBJ2-7; a weak D match, TRBD2 (5 bases). With 10 bases removed from V and 5 bases from J, the gap between germline ends came to 15 bases. This CDR3 comprises 12 residues. CDR1 SGHNT and CDR2 YENEEA come from the germline V gene. The CDR3 bases are TGTGCCACTAGCTTAGCTGGGAACGAGCAGTACTTC. Its translation: CATSLAGNEQYF.

V and J are TRBV28 and TRBJ2-3; a weak D match, TRBD2 (5 bases). This CDR3 is built from 14 residues. In germline, CDR1 is MDHEN, CDR2 SYDVKM. V dropped 4 bases and J dropped 2 bases, with 10 bases sitting between them. The CDR3 protein is CASSSGVHTDTQYF. CDR3 sequence (DNA): TGTGCCAGCAGTTCCGGGGTCCACACAGATACGCAGTATTTT.

This clonotype has at least ten counts. This rearrangement joins TRBV28 to TRBJ2-3, with D unresolved. This CDR3 spans 15 amino acids. The V gene lost 2 bases and the J gene lost 1 base, with 10 bases spanning the gap. CDR1 MDHEN and CDR2 SYDVKM come from the germline V gene. CDR3 residues: CASSLTPGGTDTQYF. The CDR3 DNA is TGTGCCAGCAGTTTAACGCCTGGGGGCACAGATACGCAGTATTTT.

V gene TRBV29-1 combines with J gene TRBJ1-1; no reliable D call. The CDR3 is 13 amino acids. Per germline, CDR1 SQVTM and CDR2 ANQGSEA. Deletions cut 4 bases from V and 10 bases from J, with 19 bases between. The CDR3 is CSVVGRWDGVAFF. CDR3 sequence (DNA): TGCAGCGTTGTTGGTCGATGGGATGGCGTAGCTTTCTTT.

This clonotype turned up a few times. The junction and the germline gene differ at one end; a read error may be behind it. The V gene is TRBV11-3, the J gene TRBJ2-5, with D perhaps matching TRBD1 or TRBD2 (6 bases each). The CDR3 runs to 15 residues. Germline V gives CDR1 SGHNT, CDR2 YENEEA. This CDR3 is CAISLEGGTGETLYF. The CDR3 DNA follows: TGTGCCATCAGCTTAGAAGGGGGGACGGGGGAGACCCTGTACTTC. Full variable domain (outside the CDR3, taken from reference TRBV11-3 and TRBJ2-5): EAGVVQSPRYKIIEKKQPVAFWCNPISGHNTLYWYLQNLGQGPELLIRYENEEAVDDSQLPKDRFSAERLKGVDSTLKIQPAELGDSAVYLCAISLEGGTGETLYFGPGTRLLVL.

V and J are TRBV12-3 or TRBV12-4 and TRBJ1-1; D perhaps matches TRBD1 (5 bases). Trimming pared 7 bases from V and 4 bases from J, leaving 25 bases between. This CDR3 region has 17 residues. The CDR3 nucleotides are TGTGCCAGCAACCCCGACTGGGCAGGGATCGGGACCACTGAAGCTTTCTTT. Translation gives CASNPDWAGIGTTEAFF.

Ten or more counts support this clonotype. The gene calls are TRBV6-5 and TRBJ2-5; D is perhaps TRBD2 (6 bases). CDR1 is MNHEY and CDR2 is SVGAGI in the germline V gene. The CDR3 runs to 12 residues. Trimming left V 6 bases short and J 9 bases short, with 14 bases between. CDR3 region: CASRRAGSPQYF. The CDR3 DNA follows: TGTGCCAGCAGAAGGGCGGGAAGTCCCCAGTACTTC.